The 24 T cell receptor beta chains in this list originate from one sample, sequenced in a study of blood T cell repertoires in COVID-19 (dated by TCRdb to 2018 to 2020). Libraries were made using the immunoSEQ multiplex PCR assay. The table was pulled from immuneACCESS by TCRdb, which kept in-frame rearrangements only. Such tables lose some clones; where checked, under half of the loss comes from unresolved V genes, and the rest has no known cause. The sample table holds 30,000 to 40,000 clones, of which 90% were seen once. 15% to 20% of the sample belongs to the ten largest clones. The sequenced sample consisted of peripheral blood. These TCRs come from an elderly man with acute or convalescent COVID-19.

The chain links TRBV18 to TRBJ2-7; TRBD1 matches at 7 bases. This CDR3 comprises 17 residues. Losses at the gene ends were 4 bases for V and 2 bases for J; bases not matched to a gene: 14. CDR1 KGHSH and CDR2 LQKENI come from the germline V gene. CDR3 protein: CASSLLLTTGSPYEQYF. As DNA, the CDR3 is TGTGCCAGCTCACTACTCCTCACGACAGGGTCCCCCTACGAGCAGTACTTC.

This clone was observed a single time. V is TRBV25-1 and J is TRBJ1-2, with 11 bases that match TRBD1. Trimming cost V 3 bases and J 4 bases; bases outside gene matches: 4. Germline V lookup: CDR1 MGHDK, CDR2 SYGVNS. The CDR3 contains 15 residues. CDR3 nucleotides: TGTGCCAGCAGTGAGGTAGGGACAGGGGGCTATGGCTACACCTTC. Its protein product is CASSEVGTGGYGYTF.

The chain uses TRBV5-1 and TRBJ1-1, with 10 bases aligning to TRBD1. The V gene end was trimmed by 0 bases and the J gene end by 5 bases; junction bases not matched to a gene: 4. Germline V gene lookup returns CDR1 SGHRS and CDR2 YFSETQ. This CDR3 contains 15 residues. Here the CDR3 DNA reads TGCGCCAGCAGCTTGGGCGGGACAGGGGATACTGAAGCTTTCTTT. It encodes CASSLGGTGDTEAFF.

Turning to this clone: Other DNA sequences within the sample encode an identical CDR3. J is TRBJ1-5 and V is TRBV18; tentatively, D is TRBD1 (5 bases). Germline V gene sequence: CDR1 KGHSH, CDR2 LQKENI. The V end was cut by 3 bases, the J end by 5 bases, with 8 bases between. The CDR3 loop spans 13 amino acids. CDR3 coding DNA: TGTGCCAGCTCACCTGACAGAGATCAGCCCCAGCATTTT. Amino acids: CASSPDRDQPQHF. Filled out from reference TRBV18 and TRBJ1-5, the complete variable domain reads NAGVMQNPRHLVRRRGQEARLRCSPMKGHSHVYWYRQLPEEGLKFMVYLQKENIIDESGMPKERFSAEFPKEGPSILRIQQVVRGDSAAYFCASSPDRDQPQHFGDGTRLSIL.

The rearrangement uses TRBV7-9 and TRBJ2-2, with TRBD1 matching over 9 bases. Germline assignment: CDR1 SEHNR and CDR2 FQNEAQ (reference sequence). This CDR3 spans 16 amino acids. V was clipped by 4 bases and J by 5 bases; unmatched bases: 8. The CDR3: CASSSPGQGLTGELFF. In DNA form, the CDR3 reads TGTGCCAGCAGCTCGCCGGGACAGGGATTAACCGGGGAGCTGTTTTTT.

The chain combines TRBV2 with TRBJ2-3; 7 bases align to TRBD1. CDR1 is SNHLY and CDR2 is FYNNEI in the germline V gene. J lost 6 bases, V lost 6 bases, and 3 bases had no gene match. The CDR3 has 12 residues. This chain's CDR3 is CASRDRSDTQYF. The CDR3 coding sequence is TGTGCCAGCAGGGACAGGTCGGATACGCAGTATTTT.

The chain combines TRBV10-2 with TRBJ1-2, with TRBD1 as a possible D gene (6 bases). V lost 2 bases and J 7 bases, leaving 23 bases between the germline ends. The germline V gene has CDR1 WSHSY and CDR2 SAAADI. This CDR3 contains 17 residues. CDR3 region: CASSEGAGEGWIFGYTF. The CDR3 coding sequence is TGCGCCAGCAGTGAGGGGGCAGGGGAGGGATGGATATTTGGCTACACCTTC.

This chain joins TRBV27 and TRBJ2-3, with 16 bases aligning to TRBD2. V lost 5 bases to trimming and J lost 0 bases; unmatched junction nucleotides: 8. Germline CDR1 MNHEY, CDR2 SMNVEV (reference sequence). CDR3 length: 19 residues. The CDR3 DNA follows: TGTGCCAGCAGTCAACCCGGGACTAGCGGGGGGGATAGCACAGATACGCAGTATTTT. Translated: CASSQPGTSGGDSTDTQYF.

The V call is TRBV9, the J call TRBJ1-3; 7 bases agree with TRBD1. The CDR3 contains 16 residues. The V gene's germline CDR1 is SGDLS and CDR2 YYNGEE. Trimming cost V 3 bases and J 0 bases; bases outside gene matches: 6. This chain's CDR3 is CASSAQGTPSGNTIYF. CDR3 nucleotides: TGTGCCAGCAGCGCACAGGGGACCCCCTCTGGAAACACCATATATTTT.

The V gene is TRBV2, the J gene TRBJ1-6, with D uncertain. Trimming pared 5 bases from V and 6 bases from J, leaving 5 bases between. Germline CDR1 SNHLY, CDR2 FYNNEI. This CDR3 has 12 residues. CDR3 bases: TGTGCCAGCAGTCCCGGTAATTCACCCCTCCACTTT. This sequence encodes CASSPGNSPLHF.

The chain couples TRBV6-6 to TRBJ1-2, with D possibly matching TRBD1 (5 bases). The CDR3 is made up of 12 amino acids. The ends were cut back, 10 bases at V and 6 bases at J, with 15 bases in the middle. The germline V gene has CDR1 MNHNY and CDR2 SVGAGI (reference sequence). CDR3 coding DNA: TGTGCCACCCAGTGGGGCTCCGATGGCTACACCTTC. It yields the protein CATQWGSDGYTF.

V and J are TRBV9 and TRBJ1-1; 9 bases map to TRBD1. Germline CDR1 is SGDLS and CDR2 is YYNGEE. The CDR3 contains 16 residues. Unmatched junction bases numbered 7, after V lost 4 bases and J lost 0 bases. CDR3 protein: CASSPRDRAMNTEAFF. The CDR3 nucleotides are TGTGCCAGCAGCCCAAGGGACAGGGCTATGAACACTGAAGCTTTCTTT.

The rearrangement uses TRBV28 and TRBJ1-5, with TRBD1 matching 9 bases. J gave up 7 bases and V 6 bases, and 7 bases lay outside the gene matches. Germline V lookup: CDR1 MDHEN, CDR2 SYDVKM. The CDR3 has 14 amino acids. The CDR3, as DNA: TGTGCCAGCAGCACAGGGGGCGCGTGGCAGCCCCAGCATTTT. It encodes CASSTGGAWQPQHF.

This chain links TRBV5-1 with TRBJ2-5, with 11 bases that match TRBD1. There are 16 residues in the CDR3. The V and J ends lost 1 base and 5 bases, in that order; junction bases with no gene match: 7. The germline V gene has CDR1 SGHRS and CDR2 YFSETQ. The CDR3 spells CASSLLGQGGEETQYF. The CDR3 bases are TGCGCCAGCAGCTTGTTGGGACAGGGGGGAGAGGAGACCCAGTACTTC.

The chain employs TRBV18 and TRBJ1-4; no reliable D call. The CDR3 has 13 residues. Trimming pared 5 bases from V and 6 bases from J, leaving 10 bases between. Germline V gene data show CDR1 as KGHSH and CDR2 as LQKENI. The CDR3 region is CASSSRLDEKLFF. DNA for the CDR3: TGTGCCAGCTCATCGCGACTAGATGAAAAACTGTTTTTT.

Written as DNA, the CDR3 is TGTGCCAGCAGCTGGGGACAATATGGCTACACCTTC. Amino acids: CASSWGQYGYTF. V gene TRBV7-2 combines with J gene TRBJ1-2; TRBD1 is a possible D gene (6 bases). Germline CDR1 is SGHTA and CDR2 is FQGNSA. The CDR3 is 12 residues long. The V end was cut by 4 bases, the J end by 5 bases, with 8 bases between.

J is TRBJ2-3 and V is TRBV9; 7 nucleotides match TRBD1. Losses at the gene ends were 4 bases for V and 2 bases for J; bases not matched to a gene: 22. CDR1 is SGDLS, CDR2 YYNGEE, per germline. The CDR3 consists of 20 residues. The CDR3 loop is CASSLSPGQLPLSLTDTQYF. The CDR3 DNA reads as TGTGCCAGCAGCCTCTCACCGGGACAGCTTCCACTATCGCTCACAGATACGCAGTATTTT. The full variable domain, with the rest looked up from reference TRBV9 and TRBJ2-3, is DSGVTQTPKHLITATGQRVTLRCSPRSGDLSVYWYQQSLDQGLQFLIQYYNGEERAKGNILERFSAQQFPDLHSELNLSSLELGDSALYFCASSLSPGQLPLSLTDTQYFGPGTRLTVL.

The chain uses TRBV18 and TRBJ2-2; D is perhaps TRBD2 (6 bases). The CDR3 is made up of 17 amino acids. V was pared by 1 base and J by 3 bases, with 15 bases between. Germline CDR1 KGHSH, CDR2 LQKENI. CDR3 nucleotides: TGTGCCAGCTCACCACTGTCCGCGGACTACCACACCGGGGAGCTGTTTTTT. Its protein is CASSPLSADYHTGELFF. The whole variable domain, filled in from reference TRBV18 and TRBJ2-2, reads NAGVMQNPRHLVRRRGQEARLRCSPMKGHSHVYWYRQLPEEGLKFMVYLQKENIIDESGMPKERFSAEFPKEGPSILRIQQVVRGDSAAYFCASSPLSADYHTGELFFGEGSRLTVL.

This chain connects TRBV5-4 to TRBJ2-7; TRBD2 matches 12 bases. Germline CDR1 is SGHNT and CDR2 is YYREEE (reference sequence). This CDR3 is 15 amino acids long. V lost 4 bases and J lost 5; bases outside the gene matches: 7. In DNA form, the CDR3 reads TGTGCCAGCAGCCCCCCTAGCGGGGGGGACCACGAGCAGTACTTC. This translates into CASSPPSGGDHEQYF.

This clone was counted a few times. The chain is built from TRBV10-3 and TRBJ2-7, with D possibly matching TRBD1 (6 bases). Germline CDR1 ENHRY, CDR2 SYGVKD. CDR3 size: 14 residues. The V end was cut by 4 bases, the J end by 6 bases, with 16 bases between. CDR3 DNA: TGTGCCATCAGTGGACGCTCGACAGGTGGCGAGCAGTACTTC. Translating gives CAISGRSTGGEQYF.

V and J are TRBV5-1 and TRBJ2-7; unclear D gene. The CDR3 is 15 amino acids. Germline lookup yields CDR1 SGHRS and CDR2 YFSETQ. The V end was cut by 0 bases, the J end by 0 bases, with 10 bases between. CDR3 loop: CASSLDEKISYEQYF. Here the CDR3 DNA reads TGCGCCAGCAGCTTGGATGAGAAAATCTCCTACGAGCAGTACTTC.

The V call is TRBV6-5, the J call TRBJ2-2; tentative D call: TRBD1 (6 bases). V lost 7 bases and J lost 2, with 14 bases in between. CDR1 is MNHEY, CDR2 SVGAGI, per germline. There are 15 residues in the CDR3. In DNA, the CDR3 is TGTGCCAGCAATACCGGGACACTAAACACCGGGGAGCTGTTTTTT. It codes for CASNTGTLNTGELFF.

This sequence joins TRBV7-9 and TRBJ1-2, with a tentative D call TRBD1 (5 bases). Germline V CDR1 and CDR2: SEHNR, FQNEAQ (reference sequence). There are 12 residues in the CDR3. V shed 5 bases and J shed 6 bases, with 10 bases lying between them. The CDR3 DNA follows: TGTGCCAGCAGCCCAGGGATTCATGGCTACACCTTC. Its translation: CASSPGIHGYTF.

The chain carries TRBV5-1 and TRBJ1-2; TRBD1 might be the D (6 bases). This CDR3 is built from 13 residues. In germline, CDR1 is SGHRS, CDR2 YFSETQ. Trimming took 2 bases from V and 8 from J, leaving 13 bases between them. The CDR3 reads CASSFRTDLGYTF. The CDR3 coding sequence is TGCGCCAGCAGCTTTCGGACAGATTTAGGCTACACCTTC. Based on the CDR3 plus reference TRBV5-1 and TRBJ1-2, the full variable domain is KAGVTQTPRYLIKTRGQQVTLSCSPISGHRSVSWYQQTPGQGLQFLFEYFSETQRNKGNFPGRFSGRQFSNSRSEMNVSTLELGDSALYLCASSFRTDLGYTFGSGTRLTVV.